This entry describes one T cell receptor beta chain. Its cognate antigen is unknown. The table came from immunoSEQ multiplex PCR; TCRdb's copy has only in-frame clones and leaves some out. The sample lists approximately 140,000 clones; 80% to 90% were seen once. The germline V gene encodes CDR1 MGHDK and CDR2 SYGVNS. The CDR3 is 14 residues long. Between the trimmed V and J ends, which lost 6 bases and 7 bases, there was a span of 13 bases. This sample is drawn from a study of T cell responses to AZD1222 COVID-19 vaccine. Findings of the study overall: Researchers report vaccine-associated CD4 TCRs spanning spike, with dominance at 160-218 and 743-854. Clonal diversity was possibly underestimated, and white British individuals and females predominated among donors. Among those given AZD1222, only five to seven were seropositive at baseline.

This sequence was found in an adult in good health. V and J are TRBV25-1 and TRBJ1-6; D is perhaps TRBD1 (5 bases). The specimen was peripheral blood, collected on day 0 of AZD1222 vaccination. The CDR3 DNA is TGTGCCAGCAGAGGGGCCCTGGTAAATTCACCCCTCCACTTT. Protein: CASRGALVNSPLHF.